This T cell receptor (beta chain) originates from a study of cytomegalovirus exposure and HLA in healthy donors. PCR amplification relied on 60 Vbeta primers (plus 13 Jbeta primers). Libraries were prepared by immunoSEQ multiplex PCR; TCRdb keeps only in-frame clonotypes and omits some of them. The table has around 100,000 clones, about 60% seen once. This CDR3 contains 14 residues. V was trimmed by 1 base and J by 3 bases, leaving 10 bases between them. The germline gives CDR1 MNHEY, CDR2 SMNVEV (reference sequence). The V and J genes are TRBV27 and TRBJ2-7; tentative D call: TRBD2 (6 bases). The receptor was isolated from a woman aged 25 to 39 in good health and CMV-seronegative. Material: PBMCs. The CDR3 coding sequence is TGTGCCAGCAGTTTATTAGCGGCAAGCTACGAGCAGTACTTC. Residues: CASSLLAASYEQYF.